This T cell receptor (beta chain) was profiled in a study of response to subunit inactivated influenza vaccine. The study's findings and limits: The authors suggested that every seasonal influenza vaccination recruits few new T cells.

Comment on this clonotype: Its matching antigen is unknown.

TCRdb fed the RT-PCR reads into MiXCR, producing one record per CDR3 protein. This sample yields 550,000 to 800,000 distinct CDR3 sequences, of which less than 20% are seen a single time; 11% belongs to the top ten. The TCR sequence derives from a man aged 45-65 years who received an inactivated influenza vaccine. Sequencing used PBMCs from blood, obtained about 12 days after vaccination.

The CDR3 loop reads CASSRSSGRGSYEQYF. The CDR3, as DNA: TGTGCCAGCAGCCGCTCGAGCGGGAGGGGCTCCTACGAGCAGTACTTC. The chain carries TRBV7-9 and TRBJ2-7; 10 bases fit TRBD2. The CDR3 sequence is 16 residues long. Germline V gene data show CDR1 as SEHNR and CDR2 as FQNEAQ (reference sequence). V shed 5 bases and J 0 bases; nucleotides not matched to a gene: 7.